This T cell receptor beta chain derives from a study of control samples from healthy donors and cancer patients. Produced via immunoSEQ multiplex PCR; TCRdb's table is partial and in-frame only. Seen here are 150,000 or so clones, approximately 92% observed once, and the top ten hold less than 7%. Source material: blood. This TCR was recovered from a man aged 18-30 years in good health.

In DNA, the CDR3 is TGTGCCAGCAGCCTCGGGACGGATTCCTACAATGAGCAGTTCTTC. This translates into CASSLGTDSYNEQFF. The V and J genes are TRBV7-2 and TRBJ2-1, with D perhaps given as TRBD1 or TRBD2 (5 bases each). Germline V CDR1 and CDR2: SGHTA, FQGNSA. This CDR3 spans 15 amino acids. V lost 5 bases, J lost 1 base, and 12 bases lay in between.